This paragraph covers one T cell receptor (beta chain) sequence. Its specificity is not known. Vbeta (60) and Jbeta (13) primers were used in the PCR. Produced via immunoSEQ multiplex PCR; TCRdb's table is partial and in-frame only. The repertoire consists of 150,000 or so clones, with more than 75% occurring once and the leading ten covering about 3.2%. The data are from a study of cytomegalovirus exposure and HLA in healthy donors. Broader study findings: Sequence variants that were highly shared formed a cluster that was likely a sequencing artifact. TCR beta chains numbering more than 150 were designated cytomegalovirus-associated.

Losses at the gene ends were 6 bases for V and 2 bases for J; bases not matched to a gene: 5. Germline assignment: CDR1 MGHRA and CDR2 YSYEKL. The CDR3 loop spans 15 amino acids. The V call is TRBV4-1, the J call TRBJ2-3; 10 positions agree with TRBD1. This TCR came from a man aged 18-30 years in good health and CMV-seropositive. The sequencing sample was made of PBMCs. CDR3 coding DNA: TGCGCCAGCAGAGGACAGGGGGGGTACACAGATACGCAGTATTTT. Amino acid sequence: CASRGQGGYTDTQYF.